A selection of T cell receptor beta chains follows, all from one sample in a study of beta chain features in type 1 diabetes. Data came from immunoSEQ multiplex PCR; TCRdb stores just in-frame clones and leaves some out. In the table there are about 740,000 clones, 13% of which are singletons. Sequencing input: naive CD4+ T cells from blood. These receptors were collected from a man younger than 35 with type 1 diabetes. The CDR3 runs from the conserved cysteine through the conserved F or W. Each record gives: clone size, D gene, V gene, J gene, CDR3 DNA, CDR3 protein. A D gene is named only where the DNA matches it firmly. A clone size is listed for some rows: how often the clone was seen (once, few, many), or a class if it is expanded.

>-|-|TRBV30|TRBJ2-7
TGTGCCTGGACCCCTGGTGGGGGTATGCACGAGCAGTACTTC
CAWTPGGGMHEQYF
>few|-|TRBV7-2|TRBJ2-3
TGTGCCAGCAGCTTAGAAACCTACACAGATACGCAGTATTTT
CASSLETYTDTQYF
>-|TRBD1|TRBV2|TRBJ1-2
TGTGCCACTACCGACAGGGCGGGTTATGGCTACACCTTC
CATTDRAGYGYTF
>-|-|TRBV29-1|TRBJ1-3
TGCAGCGTTGGGGAGAGCTCTGGAAACACCATATATTTT
CSVGESSGNTIYF
>-|-|TRBV9|TRBJ2-7
TGTGCCAGCAGCGTAGCGGCCTCAGGGCCCAACGAGCAGTACTTC
CASSVAASGPNEQYF
>-|-|TRBV6-6|TRBJ2-3
TGTGCCAGCAGTTACTCCAAGGGGGGGGGCACAGATACGCAGTATTTT
CASSYSKGGGTDTQYF
>few|-|TRBV14|TRBJ1-1
TGTGCCAGCAGCCAAGTGGTCGGGGGGAACACTGAAGCTTTCTTT
CASSQVVGGNTEAFF
>-|-|TRBV6-4|TRBJ1-2
TGTGCCAGCAGTGAATACCAGGGAAGCGACTATGGCTACACCTTC
CASSEYQGSDYGYTF
>-|-|TRBV14|TRBJ1-5
TGTGCCAGCAGCCAAGTGGGGGGGGATGGCAATCAGCCCCAGCATTTT
CASSQVGGDGNQPQHF
>few|-|TRBV15|TRBJ2-3
TGTGCCACCAGCAGAGACCCGGACAGTTTCACAGATACGCAGTATTTT
CATSRDPDSFTDTQYF
>few|-|TRBV25-1|TRBJ1-2
TGTGCCAGCAGCGCGGGGAGGGGCCACTATGGCTACACCTTC
CASSAGRGHYGYTF
>-|TRBD1|TRBV10-3|TRBJ2-4
TGTGCCATCAGTGATGGGGCAGGGGGAGCCAAAAACATTCAGTACTTC
CAISDGAGGAKNIQYF
>-|-|TRBV6-5|TRBJ1-2
TGTGCCAGCAGTTACTCCTTTCAGGGAGACTATGGCTACACCTTC
CASSYSFQGDYGYTF
>few|TRBD1|TRBV7-2|TRBJ2-7
TGTGCCAGCAGCTTAGTAAGGTCTGAAGGACAGGGTCGGTTC
CASSLVRSEGQGRF
>-|-|TRBV7-2|TRBJ1-1
TGTGCCAGCAGCTTCAGTGGCAAGAACACTGAAGCTTTCTTT
CASSFSGKNTEAFF
>-|-|TRBV6-1|TRBJ1-1
TGTGCCAGCAGTTATCTGGGGAACACTGAAGCTTTCTTT
CASSYLGNTEAFF
>few|-|TRBV5-1|TRBJ2-2
TGCGCCAGCAGACCCCGTACGGGTAACGGGGAGCTGTTTTTT
CASRPRTGNGELFF
>-|-|TRBV7-2|TRBJ1-1
TGTGCCAGCAGCCAAAAAACCGGCACTGAAGCTTTCTTT
CASSQKTGTEAFF
>-|-|TRBV6-5|TRBJ1-4
TGTGCCACCCTATCCCCCTGGAATGAAAAACTGTTTTTT
CATLSPWNEKLFF